This entry describes one T cell receptor beta chain. The data originate from a study of blood T cell repertoires in COVID-19. About the study: T cells, B-cell-depleted T cells, or PBMCs supplied cDNA or gDNA.

In the original analysis: Quantification of nucleated cells was approximated via reference gene primer amplification. Method: immunoSEQ multiplex PCR; TCRdb's copy keeps in-frame clones and lacks some. V, J and clone size reflect that table, while D and trimming were determined from the DNA. Of roughly 250,000 clones in the sample, 90% were seen once. V lost 2 bases and J lost 9, with 17 bases in between. The CDR3 runs 15 residues. Germline V gives CDR1 GTSNPN, CDR2 SVGIG (reference sequence). Sequencing input: peripheral blood. The clonotype originates from a woman aged 40 to 50 with acute or convalescent COVID-19. This chain uses TRBV30 with TRBJ1-6; D remains ambiguous. CDR3 in amino acids: CAWSPSGWGVSPLHF. Written as DNA, the CDR3 is TGTGCCTGGAGTCCCTCCGGCTGGGGAGTTTCACCCCTCCACTTT. The complete variable domain, with remaining parts taken from reference TRBV30 and TRBJ1-6, reads SQTIHQWPATLVQPVGSPLSLECTVEGTSNPNLYWYRQAAGRGLQLLFYSVGIGQISSEVPQNLSASRPQDRQFILSSKKLLLSDSGFYLCAWSPSGWGVSPLHFGNGTRLTVT.